This note documents a single TCR beta chain sequence. Seattle's enrolled individuals joined amid active infection and were then monitored longitudinally. The CDR3 is 15 amino acids. V gave up 1 base and J gave up 0 bases; unmatched junction bases: 5. CDR1 is SQVTM, CDR2 ANQGSEA, per germline. In the original processing: Estimated nucleated cell counts came from reference gene primer amplification. Clones were sequenced by immunoSEQ multiplex PCR, and TCRdb holds only the in-frame ones, with some missing. V and J calls plus clone size are reproduced from that table; the DNA served to infer D and trimming. The repertoire includes roughly 230,000 clones, 90% of them detected once, and under 2.5% sits in the top ten. This sample was included in a study of blood T cell repertoires in COVID-19. Study summary: Acute-phase and convalescent COVID-19 samples originated in the United States, Italy and Spain. T cells, B-cell-depleted T cells, or PBMCs provided the cDNA or gDNA that served as material.

The sequence was collected from a woman in her sixties with COVID-19, enrolled during active disease. The chain uses TRBV29-1 and TRBJ2-7; 8 bases line up with TRBD1. The specimen was peripheral blood. CDR3: CSVEAGTGHSYEQYF. The CDR3 DNA is TGCAGCGTTGAAGCGGGGACAGGTCACTCCTACGAGCAGTACTTC.